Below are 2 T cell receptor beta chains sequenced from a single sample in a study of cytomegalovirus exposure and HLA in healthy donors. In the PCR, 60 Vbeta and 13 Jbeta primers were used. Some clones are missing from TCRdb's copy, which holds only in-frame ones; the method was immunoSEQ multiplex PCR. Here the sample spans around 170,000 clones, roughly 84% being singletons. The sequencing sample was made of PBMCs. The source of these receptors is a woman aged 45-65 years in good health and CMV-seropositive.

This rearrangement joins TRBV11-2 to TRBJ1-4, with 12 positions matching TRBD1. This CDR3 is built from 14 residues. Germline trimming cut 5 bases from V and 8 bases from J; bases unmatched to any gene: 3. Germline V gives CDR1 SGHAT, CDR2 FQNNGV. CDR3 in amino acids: CASSGTGGWEKLFF. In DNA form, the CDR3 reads TGTGCCAGCAGCGGGACAGGGGGCTGGGAAAAACTGTTTTTT.

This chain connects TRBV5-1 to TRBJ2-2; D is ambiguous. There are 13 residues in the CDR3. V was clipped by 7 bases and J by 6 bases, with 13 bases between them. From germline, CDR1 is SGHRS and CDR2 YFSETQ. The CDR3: CASAPLGAGELFF. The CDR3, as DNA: TGCGCCAGCGCGCCACTGGGCGCCGGGGAGCTGTTTTTT.